The 21 T cell receptor beta chains below all came from one sample that was sequenced in a study of PD-1 blockade in classical Hodgkin lymphoma. Assay: immunoSEQ multiplex PCR; the TCRdb copy retains only in-frame clones and omits some. The sample consists of fewer than 20,000 clones, approximately 80% of them appearing once. This sample's time point: cycle 4 day 1 (C4D1), after five to seven weeks of nivolumab. Relapse was seen in all patients after autologous stem cell transplantation, and brentuximab vedotin exposure was variable. Negative magnetic selection isolated CD4+ T cells from thawed PBMCs. Sequencing was performed on CD4+ T cells from blood, taken before the fourth cycle of nivolumab. The receptor source for this set is a human donor with classical Hodgkin lymphoma.

The chain recombines TRBV7-8 with TRBJ2-1, with 7 bases fitting TRBD1. The CDR3 has 16 residues. CDR1 SGHVS and CDR2 FQNEAQ come from the germline V gene. V shed 5 bases and J 6 bases; nucleotides not matched to a gene: 13. This CDR3 reads CASSTQGTHGTNEQFF. The CDR3 nucleotides read TGTGCCAGCAGCACACAGGGGACCCACGGGACCAATGAGCAGTTCTTC.

The chain couples TRBV4-2 to TRBJ2-5; 11 bases are a match to TRBD2. The germline gives CDR1 LGHNA, CDR2 YNFKEQ. The CDR3 totals 15 residues. The ends lost 5 bases at V and 3 bases at J; junction bases unmatched: 5. The CDR3 bases are TGTGCCAGCAGCACTCCGGGACTAGCGGAAGAGACCCAGTACTTC. Protein sequence: CASSTPGLAEETQYF.

This rearrangement joins TRBV5-6 to TRBJ2-7; D is ambiguous. V was pared by 0 bases and J by 4 bases, with 5 bases between. This CDR3 is built from 12 residues. Germline V gene lookup returns CDR1 SGHDT and CDR2 YYEEEE. The CDR3 DNA reads as TGTGCCAGCAGCTTGGCACAGTACGAGCAGTACTTC. Translating gives CASSLAQYEQYF.

This chain connects TRBV19 to TRBJ2-2; weak D call: TRBD2 (5 bases). The CDR3 loop spans 14 amino acids. V was clipped by 3 bases and J by 4 bases, with 9 bases between them. Per germline, CDR1 LNHDA and CDR2 SQIVND (reference sequence). In DNA, the CDR3 is TGTGCCAGTAGTATTACGGGGATCACCGGGGAGCTGTTTTTT. Translation gives CASSITGITGELFF.

J is TRBJ1-5 and V is TRBV19, with D possibly TRBD1 on 6 matching bases. This CDR3 has 16 amino acids. Trimming took off 3 bases at V and 2 bases at J, with 14 bases between the two ends. Germline loops: CDR1 LNHDA, CDR2 SQIVND (reference sequence). The DNA of the CDR3 is TGTGCCAGTAGTATCACCAGGGACACGGGCAATCAGCCCCAGCATTTT. Protein: CASSITRDTGNQPQHF.

DNA for the CDR3: TGTGCCAGCTCACCTAAACTAGCGGGAGGGCCTGGGGCAGATACGCAGTATTTT. Protein sequence: CASSPKLAGGPGADTQYF. The chain uses TRBV18 and TRBJ2-3; TRBD2 matches 13 bases. The CDR3 is 18 residues long. J gave up 4 bases and V 3 bases, and 10 bases lay outside the gene matches. The germline V gene encodes CDR1 KGHSH and CDR2 LQKENI.

The V gene is TRBV28, the J gene TRBJ2-2; D remains unclear. The CDR3 runs to 13 residues. Trimming took 2 bases from V and 5 from J, leaving 6 bases between them. In germline, CDR1 is MDHEN, CDR2 SYDVKM. Here the CDR3 DNA reads TGTGCCAGCAGTTTAGGGTGGACCGGGGAGCTGTTTTTT. Amino acids: CASSLGWTGELFF.

The CDR3 DNA reads as TGTGCCAGCAGTCGCCCCGGGACTAGCGCCTACGAGCAGTACTTC. Its translation is CASSRPGTSAYEQYF. The gene calls are TRBV27 and TRBJ2-7, with 10 nucleotides matching TRBD2. V lost 5 bases and J lost 2; bases outside the gene matches: 6. This CDR3 is 15 amino acids long. CDR1 and CDR2 (germline): MNHEY, SMNVEV (reference sequence).

By proportion, this clone is medium-sized. The genes are TRBV4-1 and TRBJ2-1; D possibly corresponds to TRBD1 (5 bases). V lost 1 base and J 8 bases, leaving 21 bases between the germline ends. The CDR3 loop spans 17 amino acids. Germline-derived CDR1 and CDR2 are MGHRA and YSYEKL. The CDR3 sequence is CASSQARDPSNRHEQFF. In DNA form, the CDR3 reads TGCGCCAGCAGCCAAGCCCGCGACCCATCAAACAGGCATGAGCAGTTCTTC.

The chain has TRBV4-1 and TRBJ2-5; 9 bases are a match to TRBD1. CDR1 and CDR2 from the germline V gene are MGHRA and YSYEKL. The CDR3 contains 16 residues. With V trimmed by 2 bases and J by 4 bases, 8 bases remained unmatched. CDR3 protein: CASSQTGTGSLETQYF. DNA for the CDR3: TGCGCCAGCAGCCAAACCGGGACAGGGTCGTTAGAGACCCAGTACTTC.

The chain recombines TRBV18 with TRBJ1-1, with no clear D. Germline-derived CDR1 and CDR2 are KGHSH and LQKENI. The CDR3 has 14 residues. Trimming cost V 3 bases and J 1 base, with 9 bases left between them. CDR3 bases: TGTGCCAGCTCACCTTCCAGGAAGAACACTGAAGCTTTCTTT. Amino acids: CASSPSRKNTEAFF.

The V call is TRBV18, the J call TRBJ2-5, with TRBD2 as a possible D gene (6 bases). Germline V CDR1 and CDR2: KGHSH, LQKENI. The CDR3 sequence is 11 residues long. The CDR3 nucleotides read TGTGTGTCTGTGGAGGGAGAGACCCAGTACTTC. Protein: CVSVEGETQYF. The variable domain in full, with the rest retrieved from reference TRBV18 and TRBJ2-5, is NAGVMQNPRHLVRRRGQEARLRCSPMKGHSHVYWYRQLPEEGLKFMVYLQKENIIDESGMPKERFSAEFPKEGPSILRIQQVVRGDSAAYFCVSVEGETQYFGPGTRLLVL.

The genes are TRBV25-1 and TRBJ2-1; no clear D. Trimming removed 1 base from V and 5 bases from J, with 9 bases in between. This CDR3 comprises 14 residues. Germline loops: CDR1 MGHDK, CDR2 SYGVNS. CDR3 amino acids: CASSESQTNNEQFF. In DNA form, the CDR3 reads TGTGCCAGCAGTGAATCGCAGACCAACAATGAGCAGTTCTTC.

This sequence joins TRBV30 and TRBJ2-3; D call uncertain. V was trimmed by 3 bases and J by 3 bases, leaving 10 bases between them. CDR3 length: 13 amino acids. Germline V CDR1 and CDR2: GTSNPN, SVGIG (reference sequence). This CDR3 is CAWRFGKTDTQYF. The CDR3 DNA sequence: TGTGCCTGGAGATTCGGAAAGACAGATACGCAGTATTTT.

Here the CDR3 reads CSARGTSGSVDEQFF. The CDR3 DNA follows: TGCAGCGCCCGAGGGACTAGCGGGAGCGTCGATGAGCAGTTCTTC. The chain recombines TRBV29-1 with TRBJ2-1; the match to TRBD2 covers 14 bases. Germline CDR1 SQVTM, CDR2 ANQGSEA. This CDR3 is 15 amino acids long. The trim removed 7 bases at V and 8 bases at J, leaving 10 bases unmatched.

This clone was counted a few times. The chain employs TRBV6-5 and TRBJ1-6; D uncertain. The CDR3 extends over 11 amino acids. V was cut by 9 bases and J by 7 bases, with 7 bases left in between. The germline V gene encodes CDR1 MNHEY and CDR2 SVGAGI. The CDR3 DNA is TGTGCCAGGGTGGGAAATTCACCCCTCCACTTT. Translated: CARVGNSPLHF.

The chain is built from TRBV10-3 and TRBJ2-1, with D possibly being TRBD2 (5 bases). Between the trimmed V and J ends, which lost 2 bases and 3 bases, there was a span of 8 bases. The CDR3 consists of 14 residues. Germline V gene data show CDR1 as ENHRY and CDR2 as SYGVKD. The CDR3, as DNA: TGTGCCATCAGTGAGGGGGAGCGCTACAATGAGCAGTTCTTC. Its translation is CAISEGERYNEQFF.

This clone was seen more than once but under ten times. The J gene is TRBJ2-7, the V gene TRBV6-1; tentatively, D is TRBD1 (6 bases). V was clipped by 3 bases and J by 5 bases, with 11 bases between them. This CDR3 region has 13 residues. Germline V gives CDR1 MNHNS, CDR2 SASEGT. The chain's CDR3 is CASSDPRGNEQYF. The CDR3 bases are TGTGCCAGCAGTGATCCCAGGGGTAACGAGCAGTACTTC.

V is TRBV7-9 and J is TRBJ2-7; 8 bases agree with TRBD2. Germline CDR1 reads SEHNR; CDR2 reads FQNEAQ (reference sequence). The CDR3 totals 15 residues. V lost 5 bases, J lost 2 bases, and 8 bases stayed unmatched. The CDR3 here is CASSLYGREAYEQYF. CDR3 nucleotide sequence: TGTGCCAGCAGCCTCTATGGGCGGGAGGCCTACGAGCAGTACTTC.

CDR3 DNA: TGTGCCAGCAAAGCCTGGGGCTCCTACGAGCAGTACTTC. The encoded protein is CASKAWGSYEQYF. This chain uses TRBV6-1 with TRBJ2-7; D is uncertain. The CDR3 length is 13 residues. Trimming removed 7 bases at V and 0 bases at J, with 10 bases between. The germline V gene encodes CDR1 MNHNS and CDR2 SASEGT.

This clone has only a few counts. The rearrangement uses TRBV7-2 and TRBJ2-7; D is tentatively TRBD1 or TRBD2 (5 bases each). CDR1 SGHTA and CDR2 FQGNSA come from the germline V gene. This CDR3 has 11 residues. Trimming took 4 bases from V and 13 from J, leaving 14 bases between them. CDR3 loop: CASSSRDRPYF. In nucleotides, the CDR3 is TGTGCCAGCAGCTCCCGGGACCGACCATACTTC. The variable domain in full, with the rest retrieved from reference TRBV7-2 and TRBJ2-7, is GAGVSQSPSNKVTEKGKDVELRCDPISGHTALYWYRQSLGQGLEFLIYFQGNSAPDKSGLPSDRFSAERTGGSVSTLTIQRTQQEDSAVYLCASSSRDRPYFGPGTRLTVT.